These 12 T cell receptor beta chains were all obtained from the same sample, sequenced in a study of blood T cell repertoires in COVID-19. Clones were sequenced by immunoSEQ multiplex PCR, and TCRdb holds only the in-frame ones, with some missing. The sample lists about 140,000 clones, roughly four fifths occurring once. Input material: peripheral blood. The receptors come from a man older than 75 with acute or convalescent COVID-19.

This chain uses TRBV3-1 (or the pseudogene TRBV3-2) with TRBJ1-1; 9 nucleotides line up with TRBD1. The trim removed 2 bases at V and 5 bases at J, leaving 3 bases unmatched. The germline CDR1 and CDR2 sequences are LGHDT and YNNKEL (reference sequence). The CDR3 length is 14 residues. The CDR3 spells CASSQQDRGTEAFF. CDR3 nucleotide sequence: TGTGCCAGCAGCCAACAGGACAGGGGTACTGAAGCTTTCTTT.

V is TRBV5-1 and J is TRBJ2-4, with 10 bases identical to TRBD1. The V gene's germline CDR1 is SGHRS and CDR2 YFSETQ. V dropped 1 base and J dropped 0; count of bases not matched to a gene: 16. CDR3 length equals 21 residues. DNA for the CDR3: TGCGCCAGCAGCTTGCCCTTGGAGGGACAGGGGAATTCACTAGCCAAAAACATTCAGTACTTC. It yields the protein CASSLPLEGQGNSLAKNIQYF.

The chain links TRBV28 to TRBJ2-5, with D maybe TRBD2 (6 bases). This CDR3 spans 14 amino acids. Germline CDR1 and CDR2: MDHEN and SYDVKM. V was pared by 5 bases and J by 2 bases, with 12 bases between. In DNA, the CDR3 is TGTGCCAGCAGTGACGGGAGCGCTCAAGAGACCCAGTACTTC. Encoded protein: CASSDGSAQETQYF.

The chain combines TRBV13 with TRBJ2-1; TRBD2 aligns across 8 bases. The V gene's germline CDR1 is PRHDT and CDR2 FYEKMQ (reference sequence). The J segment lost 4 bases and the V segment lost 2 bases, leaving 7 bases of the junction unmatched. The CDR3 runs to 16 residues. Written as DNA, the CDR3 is TGTGCCAGCAGCTTATCCCTGCGGGGGGATTACAATGAGCAGTTCTTC. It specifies CASSLSLRGDYNEQFF.

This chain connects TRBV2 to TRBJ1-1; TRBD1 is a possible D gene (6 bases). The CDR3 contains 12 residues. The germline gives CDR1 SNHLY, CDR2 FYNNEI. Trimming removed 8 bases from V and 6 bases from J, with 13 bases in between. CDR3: CASRDNRPEAFF. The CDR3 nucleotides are TGTGCCAGCCGGGACAATCGCCCTGAAGCTTTCTTT.

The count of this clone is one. This CDR3 reads CASSPTPGTGEAKNIQYF. The CDR3 DNA sequence: TGTGCCAGCTCACCAACACCCGGGACAGGGGAGGCCAAAAACATTCAGTACTTC. The gene calls are TRBV18 and TRBJ2-4; 10 nucleotides line up with TRBD1. Germline V gene lookup returns CDR1 KGHSH and CDR2 LQKENI. V gave up 2 bases and J gave up 1 base; unmatched junction bases: 8. The CDR3 contains 18 residues.

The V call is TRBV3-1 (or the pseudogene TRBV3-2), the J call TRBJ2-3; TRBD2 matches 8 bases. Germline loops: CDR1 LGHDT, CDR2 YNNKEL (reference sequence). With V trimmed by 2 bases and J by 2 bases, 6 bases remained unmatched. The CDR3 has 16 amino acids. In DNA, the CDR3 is TGTGCCAGCAGCCAAAGGGGCGGGGGGCCCACAGATACGCAGTATTTT. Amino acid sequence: CASSQRGGGPTDTQYF.

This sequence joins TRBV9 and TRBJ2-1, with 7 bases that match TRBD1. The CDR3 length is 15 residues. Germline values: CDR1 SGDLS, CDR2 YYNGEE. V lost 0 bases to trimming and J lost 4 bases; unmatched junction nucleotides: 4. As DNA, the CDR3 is TGTGCCAGCAGCGTAGATTGGACAGGATACAATGAGCAGTTCTTC. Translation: CASSVDWTGYNEQFF.

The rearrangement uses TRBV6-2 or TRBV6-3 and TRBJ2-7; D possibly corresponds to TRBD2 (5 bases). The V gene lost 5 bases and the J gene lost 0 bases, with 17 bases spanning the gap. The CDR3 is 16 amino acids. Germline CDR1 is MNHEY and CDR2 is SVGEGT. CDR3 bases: TGTGCCAGCAGTGACCCTTCGGGAAGAAGCTCCTACGAGCAGTACTTC. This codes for CASSDPSGRSSYEQYF.

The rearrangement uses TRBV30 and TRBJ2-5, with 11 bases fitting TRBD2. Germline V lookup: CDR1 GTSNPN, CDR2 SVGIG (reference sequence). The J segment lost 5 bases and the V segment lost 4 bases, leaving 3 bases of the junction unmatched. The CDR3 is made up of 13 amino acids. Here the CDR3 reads CAWNSGGDETQYF. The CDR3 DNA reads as TGTGCCTGGAATAGCGGGGGGGATGAGACCCAGTACTTC.

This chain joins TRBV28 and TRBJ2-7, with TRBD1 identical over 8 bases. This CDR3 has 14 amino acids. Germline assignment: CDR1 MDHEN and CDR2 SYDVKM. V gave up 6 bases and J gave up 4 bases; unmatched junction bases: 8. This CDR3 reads CASSPGQVQYEQYF. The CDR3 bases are TGTGCCAGCAGCCCGGGACAGGTTCAATACGAGCAGTACTTC.

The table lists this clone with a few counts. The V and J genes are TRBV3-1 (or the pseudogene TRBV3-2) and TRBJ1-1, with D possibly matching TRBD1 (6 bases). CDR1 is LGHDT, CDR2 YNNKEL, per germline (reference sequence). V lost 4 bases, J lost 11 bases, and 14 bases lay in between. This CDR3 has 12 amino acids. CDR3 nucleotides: TGTGCCAGCAGCCGAGGACAGTGGGCGGCTTTCTTT. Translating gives CASSRGQWAAFF.